Listed here are 17 T cell receptor beta chains from one sample, sequenced in a study of Graves' ophthalmopathy and Graves' hyperthyroidism. From RNA, the CDR3 regions of TCR beta chains were amplified and sequenced. HTBI primers were employed in first-round RT-PCR, then a second-round multiplex PCR followed. TCRdb recomputed calls from the multiplex PCR reads with MiXCR, one row per CDR3 protein. The sample lists about 230,000 distinct CDR3 sequences; 45% were seen once. Sequencing was carried out using peripheral blood. These TCRs come from an adult man with Graves' ophthalmopathy.

The chain employs TRBV29-1 and TRBJ2-7, with a tentative D call TRBD1 (6 bases). The V end was cut by 0 bases, the J end by 5 bases, with 11 bases between. The CDR3 has 13 residues. CDR1 is SQVTM, CDR2 ANQGSEA, per germline. CDR3 residues: CSVEEEQGDEQYF. CDR3 nucleotide sequence: TGCAGCGTTGAAGAAGAACAGGGTGACGAGCAGTACTTC.

This chain links TRBV25-1 with TRBJ2-7, with D hard to call. Trimming removed 6 bases at V and 0 bases at J, with 15 bases between. Per the germline V gene, CDR1 is MGHDK and CDR2 is SYGVNS. This CDR3 has 15 residues. The chain's CDR3 is CASSQESQTSYEQYF. The CDR3 DNA reads TGTGCCAGCAGCCAAGAATCCCAGACCTCCTACGAGCAGTACTTC.

The V call is TRBV5-1, the J call TRBJ2-5; D not certain. CDR1 is SGHRS and CDR2 is YFSETQ in the germline V gene. Between the trimmed V and J ends, which lost 0 bases and 1 base, there was a span of 10 bases. This CDR3 contains 15 residues. CDR3 protein: CASSLDGGSQETQYF. The CDR3 region has the DNA TGCGCCAGCAGCTTGGATGGCGGAAGCCAAGAGACCCAGTACTTC.

The V call is TRBV7-9, the J call TRBJ2-7; TRBD1 aligns across 9 bases. With 5 bases clipped from V and 4 bases from J, the junction kept 9 bases outside the gene matches. Germline assignment: CDR1 SEHNR and CDR2 FQNEAQ (reference sequence). The CDR3 spans 15 residues. For the CDR3, the DNA is TGTGCCAGCAGCCCTGCCGGGACAGGGTGGTACGAGCAGTACTTC. Translation gives CASSPAGTGWYEQYF.

The chain couples TRBV20-1 to TRBJ2-7; 8 bases match TRBD1. The J call may be incorrect, as the DNA end agrees better with TRBJ2-1. In germline, CDR1 is DFQATT, CDR2 SNEGSKA (reference sequence). The CDR3 spans 14 residues. CDR3 coding DNA: TGCAGTGCTAGAGGAGACAGGGGTTACAATGAGCAGTTCTTC. Translated: CSARGDRGYNEQFF.

The chain recombines TRBV27 with TRBJ2-6, with TRBD1 matching 8 bases. Germline values: CDR1 MNHEY, CDR2 SMNVEV (reference sequence). This CDR3 is 17 amino acids long. Trimming took 2 bases from V and 2 from J; bases not matched to a gene: 5. The CDR3 nucleotides are TGTGCCAGCAGTTTAGGACAGGGACGACCTGGGGCCAACGTCCTGACTTTC. It codes for CASSLGQGRPGANVLTF.

The V and J genes are TRBV10-3 and TRBJ2-7; TRBD1 matches 8 bases. V trimming: 3 bases; J trimming: 7 bases; junction bases outside the gene matches: 11. CDR1 is ENHRY, CDR2 SYGVKD, per germline. This CDR3 spans 15 amino acids. In DNA form, the CDR3 reads TGTGCCATCAGTGAATGGCAGGGGGCAATGAGGGAGCAGTACTTC. The encoded protein is CAISEWQGAMREQYF.

The chain employs TRBV10-3 and TRBJ2-5, with TRBD2 identical over 8 bases. The trim removed 4 bases at V and 2 bases at J, leaving 6 bases unmatched. Germline CDR1 reads ENHRY; CDR2 reads SYGVKD. The CDR3 extends over 15 amino acids. The CDR3 sequence is CAISGPLAEQETQYF. The CDR3 DNA reads as TGTGCCATCAGTGGTCCACTAGCGGAGCAAGAGACCCAGTACTTC.

V and J are TRBV3-1 and TRBJ2-7; 13 bases are shared with TRBD2. Germline V gene lookup returns CDR1 LGHDT and CDR2 YNNKEL (reference sequence). The ends lost 4 bases at V and 6 bases at J; junction bases unmatched: 9. This CDR3 has 16 amino acids. This chain's CDR3 is CASSRRTSGSFGEQYF. The CDR3 bases are TGTGCCAGCAGCCGTCGGACTAGCGGGAGCTTCGGCGAGCAGTACTTC.

This clonotype has ten or more counts. The chain employs TRBV10-3 and TRBJ1-5, with D maybe TRBD1 (5 bases). This CDR3 region has 14 residues. Germline lookup yields CDR1 ENHRY and CDR2 SYGVKD. Trimming pared 10 bases from V and 3 bases from J, leaving 16 bases between. The CDR3 nucleotides read TGTGCCACAGGGAGAGACAGCCTCAATCAGCCCCAGCATTTT. Amino acid sequence: CATGRDSLNQPQHF.

The rearrangement links TRBV20-1 to TRBJ1-4; D unclear. The CDR3 consists of 14 residues. Germline V gives CDR1 DFQATT, CDR2 SNEGSKA (reference sequence). The ends were cut back, 0 bases at V and 7 bases at J, with 12 bases in the middle. CDR3 bases: TGCAGTGCTAGAGAGGCGGGGAGCATTGAAAAACTGTTTTTT. This gives the protein CSAREAGSIEKLFF.

This clonotype came up a few times. The chain couples TRBV7-9 to TRBJ2-7; D ambiguous. The V gene lost 0 bases and the J gene lost 7 bases, with 4 bases spanning the gap. Germline loops: CDR1 SEHNR, CDR2 FQNEAQ (reference sequence). The CDR3 has 11 residues. The CDR3 sequence is CASSLAQEQYF. CDR3 coding DNA: TGTGCCAGCAGCTTAGCGCAAGAGCAGTACTTC.

In its sample, this clonotype was seen a few times. The rearrangement joins TRBV2 to TRBJ1-1; TRBD1 might be the D (5 bases). This CDR3 has 14 residues. Deletions cut 7 bases from V and 4 bases from J, with 16 bases between. Germline V lookup: CDR1 SNHLY, CDR2 FYNNEI. CDR3 protein: CASNSERGSTEAFF. As DNA, the CDR3 is TGTGCCAGCAATTCAGAACGGGGGAGCACTGAAGCTTTCTTT.

The chain uses TRBV5-4 and TRBJ1-2; D gene ambiguous. V gave up 4 bases and J gave up 4 bases, with 14 bases separating them. CDR1 is SGHNT and CDR2 is YYREEE in the germline V gene (reference sequence). The CDR3 spans 14 residues. The CDR3 nucleotides read TGTGCCAGCAGCGGGCGGAAACAGACCTATGGCTACACCTTC. It is translated as CASSGRKQTYGYTF.

The rearrangement uses TRBV6-5 and TRBJ1-2; D remains ambiguous. This CDR3 comprises 14 residues. Looked up from germline, CDR1 is MNHEY and CDR2 is SVGAGI. V lost 0 bases to trimming and J lost 4 bases, with 9 bases between them. The CDR3 nucleotides read TGTGCCAGCAGTTACTCGGTGTTTTCCTATGGCTACACCTTC. Its protein is CASSYSVFSYGYTF.

A few counts support this clonotype. This chain connects TRBV19 to TRBJ2-5, with 7 bases matching TRBD1. V dropped 3 bases and J dropped 4; count of bases not matched to a gene: 5. Germline assignment: CDR1 LNHDA and CDR2 SQIVND (reference sequence). The CDR3 length is 14 residues. In DNA form, the CDR3 reads TGTGCCAGTAGTATCGCAGGGGGTGGAGAGACCCAGTACTTC. It translates to CASSIAGGGETQYF. The whole variable domain, remainder taken from reference TRBV19 and TRBJ2-5, is DGGITQSPKYLFRKEGQNVTLSCEQNLNHDAMYWYRQDPGQGLRLIYYSQIVNDFQKGDIAEGYSVSREKKESFPLTVTSAQKNPTAFYLCASSIAGGGETQYFGPGTRLLVL.

This clonotype has a handful of counts. The chain uses TRBV2 and TRBJ1-4; D unclear. The V gene's germline CDR1 is SNHLY and CDR2 FYNNEI. V lost 5 bases, J lost 7 bases, and 14 bases lay in between. The CDR3 has 14 residues. The CDR3 DNA reads as TGTGCCAGCAGTTTGTCAGGAAGAGCTGAAAAACTGTTTTTT. This translates into CASSLSGRAEKLFF.